The 8 T cell receptor beta chains presented below share a single source sample, sequenced in a study of blood T cell repertoires in COVID-19. Produced via immunoSEQ multiplex PCR; TCRdb's table is partial and in-frame only. In the table there are about 110,000 clones, about 79% of which are singletons. The specimen was peripheral blood. These receptor sequences come from a woman aged 80 or over with active or convalescent COVID-19.

The gene calls are TRBV9 and TRBJ2-1, with TRBD2 identical over 8 bases. Germline V gene sequence: CDR1 SGDLS, CDR2 YYNGEE. The V and J ends lost 0 bases and 0 bases, in that order; junction bases with no gene match: 8. The CDR3 sequence is 18 residues long. The chain's CDR3 is CASSVGLAGITSYNEQFF. Here the CDR3 DNA reads TGTGCCAGCAGCGTAGGCCTAGCGGGCATCACCTCCTACAATGAGCAGTTCTTC.

This clone was counted a single time. This sequence joins TRBV7-9 and TRBJ2-1, with 7 bases that match TRBD2. The V gene's germline CDR1 is SEHNR and CDR2 FQNEAQ (reference sequence). J was trimmed by 10 bases and V by 5 bases; bases with no gene match: 14. CDR3 length equals 15 residues. CDR3 protein: CASSPGLVASREQFF. The CDR3 DNA is TGTGCCAGCAGCCCAGGACTAGTCGCATCTCGGGAGCAGTTCTTC.

The chain recombines TRBV19 with TRBJ1-1; weak D call: TRBD1 (6 bases). Trimming shortened V by 5 bases and J by 7 bases, and 14 bases separated the two germline ends. This CDR3 has 13 amino acids. Germline V CDR1 and CDR2: LNHDA, SQIVND (reference sequence). The chain's CDR3 is CASSSLQGIEAFF. The CDR3 DNA is TGTGCCAGTAGTTCCCTCCAGGGGATTGAAGCTTTCTTT. Full variable domain (rest looked up from reference TRBV19 and TRBJ1-1): DGGITQSPKYLFRKEGQNVTLSCEQNLNHDAMYWYRQDPGQGLRLIYYSQIVNDFQKGDIAEGYSVSREKKESFPLTVTSAQKNPTAFYLCASSSLQGIEAFFGQGTRLTVV.

The chain couples TRBV11-3 to TRBJ2-7; 12 nucleotides align to TRBD2. The CDR3 runs to 17 residues. Trimming cost V 0 bases and J 5 bases; bases outside gene matches: 8. The germline gives CDR1 SGHNT, CDR2 YENEEA. The chain's CDR3 is CASSLDSPTSGSHEQYF. CDR3 in DNA: TGTGCCAGCAGCTTAGATTCGCCGACTAGCGGGAGCCACGAGCAGTACTTC.

The gene calls are TRBV7-8 and TRBJ1-2, with 7 bases fitting TRBD1. Germline CDR1 SGHVS, CDR2 FQNEAQ. The CDR3 is 14 residues long. V was pared by 4 bases and J by 7 bases, with 9 bases of the junction left unmatched. CDR3 residues: CASSSFRQGGGYTF. The CDR3 DNA is TGTGCCAGCAGCTCCTTCCGACAGGGAGGTGGCTACACCTTC.

This chain uses TRBV5-1 with TRBJ1-2, with D possibly TRBD1 on 5 matching bases. CDR3 size: 15 residues. The germline gives CDR1 SGHRS, CDR2 YFSETQ. Trimming removed 0 bases at V and 2 bases at J, with 11 bases between. CDR3 sequence reads: CASSLAGNVNYGYTF. DNA of the CDR3: TGCGCCAGCAGCTTGGCAGGGAATGTCAACTATGGCTACACCTTC.

The chain has TRBV7-2 and TRBJ2-7, with D perhaps matching TRBD1 (5 bases). This CDR3 spans 15 amino acids. The germline gives CDR1 SGHTA, CDR2 FQGNSA. Trimming took 5 bases from V and 3 from J, leaving 17 bases between them. CDR3 loop: CASSEQDNHYYEQYF. The CDR3 DNA sequence: TGTGCCAGCAGCGAACAGGACAACCACTACTACGAGCAGTACTTC.

This rearrangement joins TRBV6-5 to TRBJ2-3; a weak D match, TRBD1 (5 bases). The germline V and J ends were trimmed by 7 bases and 0 bases, with 14 bases remaining between them. The germline gives CDR1 MNHEY, CDR2 SVGAGI. This CDR3 has 15 residues. The CDR3 sequence is CASTGPQVSTDTQYF. In DNA form, the CDR3 reads TGTGCCAGCACCGGACCACAGGTTAGCACAGATACGCAGTATTTT.